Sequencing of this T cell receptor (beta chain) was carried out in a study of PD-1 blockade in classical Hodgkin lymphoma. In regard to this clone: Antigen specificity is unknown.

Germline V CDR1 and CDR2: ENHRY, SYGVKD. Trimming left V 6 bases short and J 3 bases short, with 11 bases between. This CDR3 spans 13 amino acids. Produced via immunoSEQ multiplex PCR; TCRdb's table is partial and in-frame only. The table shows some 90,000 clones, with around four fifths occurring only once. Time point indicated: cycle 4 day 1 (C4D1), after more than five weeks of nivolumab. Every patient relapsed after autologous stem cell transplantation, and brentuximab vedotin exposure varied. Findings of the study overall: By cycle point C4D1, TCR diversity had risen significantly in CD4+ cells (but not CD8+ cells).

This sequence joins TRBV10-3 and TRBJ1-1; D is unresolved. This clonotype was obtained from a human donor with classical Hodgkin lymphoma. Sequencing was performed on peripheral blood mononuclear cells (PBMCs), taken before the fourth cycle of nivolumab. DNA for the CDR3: TGTGCCATCAGGCCCAGTGGGGACACTGAAGCTTTCTTT. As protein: CAIRPSGDTEAFF.